The next 27 T cell receptor beta chains were all read from a single sample in a study of neurological immune-mediated disorders. Via MiXCR, TCRdb re-called the 5' RACE reads, giving one row per CDR3 protein. The sample lists some 50,000 distinct CDR3 sequences; 25% were seen once. The sample taken for sequencing was PBMCs. All receptors derive from a woman in her 70s in good health.

This clonotype was observed at least ten times. The V and J genes are TRBV4-1 and TRBJ1-5; D uncertain. The CDR3 has 15 amino acids. V was pared by 3 bases and J by 6 bases, with 15 bases between. Germline CDR1 and CDR2: MGHRA and YSYEKL. The CDR3 nucleotides are TGCGCCAGCAGCCAGGATGAGGGAAAGGGTCAGCCCCAGCATTTT. Translated, it gives CASSQDEGKGQPQHF.

This clonotype was observed once. The gene calls are TRBV7-2 and TRBJ2-5; 10 nucleotides align to TRBD2. The CDR3 spans 16 residues. Unmatched junction bases numbered 5, after V lost 2 bases and J lost 2 bases. CDR1 SGHTA and CDR2 FQGNSA come from the germline V gene. CDR3: CASSLSLAGFQETQYF. The CDR3 bases are TGTGCCAGCAGCTTATCACTAGCGGGGTTTCAAGAGACCCAGTACTTC.

This clonotype was recorded a few times. The V and J genes are TRBV9 and TRBJ2-2; D gene unclear. V lost 3 bases to trimming and J lost 5 bases, with 11 bases between them. CDR1 and CDR2 (germline): SGDLS, YYNGEE. This CDR3 has 14 amino acids. CDR3 loop: CASSGVTGTGELFF. The CDR3 coding sequence is TGTGCCAGCAGCGGGGTGACTGGGACCGGGGAGCTGTTTTTT.

In this sample, this clonotype turned up many times. This chain links TRBV5-1 with TRBJ2-7; possible D gene TRBD2, 5 bases. V lost 4 bases, J lost 6 bases, and 11 bases lay in between. Germline V lookup: CDR1 SGHRS, CDR2 YFSETQ. The CDR3 length is 12 residues. In DNA, the CDR3 is TGCGCCAGCAGCCTCTCGGGGAGCGAGCAGTACTTC. Protein: CASSLSGSEQYF.

This clonotype appeared many times. V is TRBV5-1 and J is TRBJ2-3; D perhaps matches TRBD1 (6 bases). Trimming took 0 bases from V and 6 from J, leaving 11 bases between them. The length of the CDR3 is 14 residues. Germline loops: CDR1 SGHRS, CDR2 YFSETQ. The CDR3 is CASSLDRERDTQYF. CDR3 coding DNA: TGCGCCAGCAGCTTGGACAGGGAAAGGGATACGCAGTATTTT.

This clonotype was found many times. This sequence joins TRBV6-5 and TRBJ1-6; D gene uncertain. This CDR3 contains 13 residues. In germline, CDR1 is MNHEY, CDR2 SVGAGI. V was clipped by 6 bases and J by 7 bases, with 10 bases between them. The CDR3 DNA reads TGTGCCAGCAGCCCCGTTCCCAATTCACCCCTCCACTTT. Its translation is CASSPVPNSPLHF.

This clonotype has at least ten counts. The chain carries TRBV5-1 and TRBJ2-5; tentative D call: TRBD1 (6 bases). Between the trimmed V and J ends, which lost 4 bases and 2 bases, there was a span of 12 bases. CDR3 size: 14 residues. The V gene's germline CDR1 is SGHRS and CDR2 YFSETQ. This CDR3 reads CASSQGTVQETQYF. The CDR3 coding sequence is TGCGCCAGCAGCCAGGGGACGGTTCAAGAGACCCAGTACTTC. The full variable domain, in which reference TRBV5-1 and TRBJ2-5 provide the parts outside the CDR3, is KAGVTQTPRYLIKTRGQQVTLSCSPISGHRSVSWYQQTPGQGLQFLFEYFSETQRNKGNFPGRFSGRQFSNSRSEMNVSTLELGDSALYLCASSQGTVQETQYFGPGTRLLVL.

This clonotype was detected a few times. The J gene is TRBJ2-7, the V gene TRBV11-2, with 9 nucleotides matching TRBD2. From germline, CDR1 is SGHAT and CDR2 FQNNGV. The CDR3 length is 15 residues. Unmatched junction bases numbered 4, after V lost 1 base and J lost 3 bases. The CDR3 nucleotides are TGTGCCAGCAGCTTAGGGCTAGCGGGAAGCTACGAGCAGTACTTC. Translation: CASSLGLAGSYEQYF.

This clonotype has at least ten counts. The chain has TRBV20-1 and TRBJ2-4; TRBD2 aligns across 9 bases. CDR3 size: 14 residues. Germline CDR1 DFQATT, CDR2 SNEGSKA (reference sequence). V shed 6 bases, J shed 3 bases, and the junction held 6 bases outside the gene matches. CDR3 sequence: CSANLAGSKNIQYF. CDR3 nucleotides: TGCAGTGCAAACCTAGCGGGGAGCAAAAACATTCAGTACTTC.

This clonotype was counted at least ten times. The CDR3 is CSARPAGGTTEAFF. The CDR3 DNA follows: TGCAGTGCTAGACCCGCAGGGGGGACCACTGAAGCTTTCTTT. The chain joins TRBV20-1 to TRBJ1-1; 7 positions agree with TRBD1. Trimming at V came to 2 bases and at J to 4 bases, leaving 7 bases not matched to a gene. The CDR3 length is 14 residues. The V gene's germline CDR1 is DFQATT and CDR2 SNEGSKA (reference sequence).

This clonotype was counted at least ten times. The rearrangement joins TRBV5-1 to TRBJ2-5; 13 bases align to TRBD2. The V gene's germline CDR1 is SGHRS and CDR2 YFSETQ. The CDR3 totals 16 residues. V lost 4 bases, J lost 5 bases, and 8 bases stayed unmatched. In DNA, the CDR3 is TGCGCCAGCAGCCCGGGACTAGCGGGATTAGGGGAGACCCAGTACTTC. It yields the protein CASSPGLAGLGETQYF.

This clonotype appeared many times. The chain uses TRBV6-6 and TRBJ2-7, with TRBD2 matching 8 bases. Germline CDR1 MNHNY, CDR2 SVGAGI (reference sequence). V trimming: 6 bases; J trimming: 2 bases; junction bases outside the gene matches: 6. The CDR3 is 14 amino acids. CDR3: CASRTAGVPYEQYF. Here the CDR3 DNA reads TGTGCCAGCAGGACAGCGGGAGTCCCCTACGAGCAGTACTTC.

This clonotype has ten or more counts. V usage is TRBV5-1 and J usage is TRBJ1-4; possibly TRBD1 for D (6 bases). Per germline, CDR1 SGHRS and CDR2 YFSETQ. The CDR3 covers 15 residues. Trimming cost V 4 bases and J 7 bases, with 17 bases left between them. CDR3 loop: CASSVVPGQGEKLFF. The CDR3 DNA sequence: TGCGCCAGCAGCGTCGTTCCGGGACAAGGTGAAAAACTGTTTTTT.

Ten or more counts support this clonotype. V is TRBV28 and J is TRBJ1-5; 7 bases match TRBD1. CDR3 length: 14 amino acids. The V and J ends lost 5 bases and 4 bases, in that order; junction bases with no gene match: 5. Germline V gene lookup returns CDR1 MDHEN and CDR2 SYDVKM. CDR3 region: CASSKEGANQPQHF. CDR3 nucleotide sequence: TGTGCCAGCAGTAAGGAGGGGGCGAATCAGCCCCAGCATTTT.

This clonotype was detected many times. This chain connects TRBV10-3 to TRBJ2-2; a weak D match, TRBD2 (5 bases). Germline CDR1 and CDR2: ENHRY and SYGVKD. The CDR3 length is 15 residues. Trimming took off 3 bases at V and 2 bases at J, with 10 bases between the two ends. The CDR3 protein is CAISDWTYNTGELFF. The DNA for the CDR3 is TGTGCCATCAGTGACTGGACTTATAACACCGGGGAGCTGTTTTTT.

This clonotype has ten or more counts. The V and J genes are TRBV2 and TRBJ2-3, with D possibly TRBD1 on 5 matching bases. Germline V gene lookup returns CDR1 SNHLY and CDR2 FYNNEI. The CDR3 has 14 amino acids. The ends were cut back, 8 bases at V and 6 bases at J, with 18 bases in the middle. CDR3 in amino acids: CASLNTGLDDTQYF. The CDR3 region has the DNA TGTGCCAGCCTCAACACAGGTCTGGATGATACGCAGTATTTT.

This rearrangement joins TRBV19 to TRBJ1-2, with a tentative D call TRBD1 (5 bases). Looked up from germline, CDR1 is LNHDA and CDR2 is SQIVND (reference sequence). The CDR3 consists of 13 residues. The V gene lost 10 bases and the J gene lost 8 bases, with 20 bases spanning the gap. In nucleotides, the CDR3 is TGTGCCACCTCGGGGACCGGCCGGATCGGCTACACCTTC. This gives the protein CATSGTGRIGYTF. Filled out from reference TRBV19 and TRBJ1-2, the complete variable domain reads DGGITQSPKYLFRKEGQNVTLSCEQNLNHDAMYWYRQDPGQGLRLIYYSQIVNDFQKGDIAEGYSVSREKKESFPLTVTSAQKNPTAFYLCATSGTGRIGYTFGSGTRLTVV.

This clonotype was picked up many times. V gene TRBV5-1 combines with J gene TRBJ2-5; no clear D gene. Deletions cut 1 base from V and 5 bases from J, with 12 bases between. Per the germline V gene, CDR1 is SGHRS and CDR2 is YFSETQ. This CDR3 is built from 14 residues. In DNA form, the CDR3 reads TGCGCCAGCAGCTTGAGCCCGCCCCGGGAGACCCAGTACTTC. Its translation is CASSLSPPRETQYF. The whole variable domain, remainder taken from reference TRBV5-1 and TRBJ2-5, is KAGVTQTPRYLIKTRGQQVTLSCSPISGHRSVSWYQQTPGQGLQFLFEYFSETQRNKGNFPGRFSGRQFSNSRSEMNVSTLELGDSALYLCASSLSPPRETQYFGPGTRLLVL.

This clonotype was detected many times. The rearrangement uses TRBV5-1 and TRBJ1-4; tentatively, D is TRBD1 (6 bases). Germline lookup yields CDR1 SGHRS and CDR2 YFSETQ. With 3 bases removed from V and 5 bases from J, the gap between germline ends came to 14 bases. There are 15 residues in the CDR3. The chain's CDR3 is CASSSGGRDNEKLFF. DNA of the CDR3: TGCGCCAGCAGCTCTGGGGGCCGGGACAATGAAAAACTGTTTTTT.

The CDR3 reads CSATGFHTTDTQYF. The DNA for the CDR3 is TGCAGTGCCACGGGATTTCACACCACAGATACGCAGTATTTT. V is TRBV20-1 and J is TRBJ2-3; D possibly corresponds to TRBD2 (5 bases). The germline gives CDR1 DFQATT, CDR2 SNEGSKA (reference sequence). Trimming cost V 6 bases and J 2 bases, with 15 bases left between them. CDR3 length: 14 amino acids.

This clonotype was counted many times. V usage is TRBV5-1 and J usage is TRBJ2-3, with D possibly matching TRBD1 (7 bases). Per germline, CDR1 SGHRS and CDR2 YFSETQ. This CDR3 is 15 amino acids long. Trimming removed 5 bases at V and 7 bases at J, with 20 bases between. This CDR3 reads CASSPTDRAGNTQYF. Written as DNA, the CDR3 is TGCGCCAGCAGTCCGACCGACAGGGCGGGAAATACGCAGTATTTT.

This clonotype was seen a few times. This chain uses TRBV6-1 with TRBJ2-7; D possibly uses TRBD1 or TRBD2 (5 bases each). The CDR3 extends over 13 amino acids. Germline V CDR1 and CDR2: MNHNS, SASEGT. Trimming pared 6 bases from V and 2 bases from J, leaving 11 bases between. CDR3 region: CASSSGTTYEQYF. The CDR3 DNA sequence: TGTGCCAGCAGCTCCGGGACCACCTACGAGCAGTACTTC.

The sample holds many counts of this clonotype. V gene TRBV5-1 combines with J gene TRBJ2-2, with D hard to call. The CDR3 loop spans 12 amino acids. CDR1 is SGHRS and CDR2 is YFSETQ in the germline V gene. Deletions cut 5 bases from V and 1 base from J, with 3 bases between. The CDR3 nucleotides are TGCGCCAGCAGGGAGAACACCGGGGAGCTGTTTTTT. As protein: CASRENTGELFF.

This clonotype has a count of ten or more. The V and J genes are TRBV7-2 and TRBJ2-5, with 10 bases matching TRBD2. From germline, CDR1 is SGHTA and CDR2 FQGNSA. J was trimmed by 5 bases and V by 0 bases; bases with no gene match: 3. The CDR3 extends over 15 amino acids. The CDR3 nucleotides read TGTGCCAGCAGCTTAGCCAGCGGGGGGGGGGAGACCCAGTACTTC. Translation: CASSLASGGGETQYF. Drawing the rest from reference TRBV7-2 and TRBJ2-5, the complete variable domain is GAGVSQSPSNKVTEKGKDVELRCDPISGHTALYWYRQSLGQGLEFLIYFQGNSAPDKSGLPSDRFSAERTGGSVSTLTIQRTQQEDSAVYLCASSLASGGGETQYFGPGTRLLVL.

Ten or more counts support this clonotype. The chain couples TRBV5-6 to TRBJ2-1; 8 bases are shared with TRBD1. J lost 7 bases, V lost 2 bases, and 8 bases had no gene match. Germline V CDR1 and CDR2: SGHDT, YYEEEE. The CDR3 runs 15 residues. The CDR3 nucleotides read TGTGCCAGCAGCTTATCTCAGGGGGCGTGGAATGAGCAGTTCTTC. The encoded protein is CASSLSQGAWNEQFF.

At least ten counts were recorded for this clonotype. The genes are TRBV20-1 and TRBJ1-1, with D hard to call. The CDR3 has 15 residues. Trimming shortened V by 1 base and J by 3 bases, and 15 bases separated the two germline ends. The germline V gene encodes CDR1 DFQATT and CDR2 SNEGSKA (reference sequence). CDR3 amino acids: CSARGSGGEDTEAFF. CDR3 DNA sequence: TGCAGTGCTAGAGGCTCGGGCGGGGAGGACACTGAAGCTTTCTTT.

This clonotype came up many times. The chain employs TRBV5-1 and TRBJ2-5, with D perhaps matching TRBD2 (6 bases). The V gene lost 1 base and the J gene lost 5 bases, with 15 bases spanning the gap. Per the germline V gene, CDR1 is SGHRS and CDR2 is YFSETQ. The CDR3 length is 15 residues. This CDR3 reads CASSLLGSREETQYF. The CDR3 region has the DNA TGCGCCAGCAGCTTGTTAGGGAGTCGGGAGGAGACCCAGTACTTC.